This is a list of T cell receptor beta chains from one sample in a study of T cells in Graves' hyperthyroidism and ophthalmopathy. Using its own MiXCR run on the multiplex PCR reads, TCRdb lists one record per CDR3 protein. The sample has approximately 490,000 distinct CDR3 sequences; roughly 23% are singletons. Sequenced: blood. All receptors come from a woman in her seventies with Graves' ophthalmopathy. The CDR3 runs from the conserved cysteine through the conserved F or W. D genes are given only for firm matches. Where a row states a size, it is once, few, many or the class of an expanded clone; other rows omit it.

V	D	size	J	CDR3	DNA
TRBV19	TRBD1	.	TRBJ1-1	CASSVEGTGEAFF	TGTGCCAGTAGTGTGGAAGGGACAGGGGAAGCTTTCTTT
TRBV10-3	.	.	TRBJ2-7	CAMAAGNYEQYF	TGTGCCATGGCGGCGGGAAACTACGAGCAGTACTTC
TRBV20-1	TRBD1	once	TRBJ2-7	CSAGTGALRYEQYF	TGCAGTGCGGGTACAGGGGCCCTCCGCTACGAGCAGTACTTC
TRBV6-1	.	few	TRBJ2-3	CASSRLWETDTQYF	TGTGCCAGCAGTCGCTTATGGGAGACAGATACGCAGTATTTT
TRBV24-1	TRBD2	few	TRBJ2-1	CATSDFEREINEQFF	TGTGCCACCAGTGATTTTGAGCGGGAGATAAATGAGCAGTTCTTC
TRBV19	TRBD1	.	TRBJ1-5	CASSLGGANGQPQHF	TGTGCCAGTAGCTTAGGGGGCGCGAATGGTCAGCCCCAGCATTTT
TRBV3-1	.	.	TRBJ2-3	CASSRGHESTDTQYF	TGTGCCAGCAGTCGGGGACATGAGAGCACAGATACGCAGTATTTT
TRBV5-1	TRBD1	.	TRBJ2-5	CASSWGQEETQYF	TGCGCCAGCAGCTGGGGACAGGAAGAGACCCAGTACTTC
TRBV5-6	.	few	TRBJ2-7	CASSLWGPRYSEQYF	TGTGCCAGCAGCTTGTGGGGCCCACGGTACTCCGAGCAGTACTTC
TRBV6-2/TRBV6-3	.	.	TRBJ1-6	CASRGLLGSYNSPLHF	TGTGCCAGCAGAGGACTCTTGGGCTCCTATAATTCACCCCTCCACTTT
TRBV7-9	TRBD2	.	TRBJ2-2	CASSFRTSNTGELFF	TGTGCCAGCAGCTTCCGGACTAGCAACACCGGGGAGCTGTTTTTT
TRBV5-1	TRBD2	few	TRBJ2-7	CASSLVTSGRAEQYF	TGCGCCAGCAGCTTGGTCACTAGCGGGAGGGCCGAGCAGTACTTC
TRBV11-3	TRBD2	few	TRBJ2-5	CASSPGTTNRETQYF	TGTGCCAGCAGCCCCGGGACTACCAATAGGGAGACCCAGTACTTC
TRBV7-9	TRBD1	few	TRBJ2-1	CASSLDGTGADVEQFF	TGTGCCAGCAGCTTAGATGGGACAGGGGCGGATGTTGAGCAGTTCTTC
TRBV19	.	.	TRBJ1-2	CASSISRTSPNYGYTF	TGTGCCAGTAGTATATCCCGGACAAGTCCGAACTATGGCTACACCTTC
TRBV6-1	.	.	TRBJ2-7	CASSPLTKATEQYF	TGTGCCAGCAGCCCCCTTACCAAGGCTACCGAGCAGTACTTC
TRBV28	.	.	TRBJ2-6	CTSSLSGPAGANVLTF	TGTACCAGCAGTTTAAGTGGGCCGGCTGGGGCCAACGTCCTGACTTTC
TRBV20-1	.	once	TRBJ2-5	CSAKGAGQQQETQYF	TGCAGTGCGAAAGGTGCCGGACAGCAGCAAGAGACCCAGTACTTC
TRBV6-1	.	many	TRBJ1-1	CASSRAGGRGAAEAFF	TGTGCCAGCAGTCGCGCTGGAGGGCGCGGGGCGGCTGAAGCTTTCTTT
TRBV30	.	.	TRBJ1-2	CAWSGTPSGYTF	TGTGCCTGGAGTGGTACCCCCTCTGGCTACACCTTC
TRBV5-1	.	.	TRBJ2-3	CASSLLRPSTDTQYF	TGCGCCAGCAGCTTGCTGCGCCCTAGCACAGATACGCAGTATTTT
TRBV30	.	few	TRBJ1-2	CAWSVPGPGDYGYTF	TGTGCCTGGAGTGTCCCGGGACCCGGCGACTATGGCTACACCTTC
TRBV20-1	.	many	TRBJ1-1	CSALQGRDTEAFF	TGCAGTGCTCTCCAGGGGAGGGACACTGAAGCTTTCTTT
TRBV20-1	TRBD2	.	TRBJ2-7	CSASRTSGRDEQYF	TGCAGTGCTAGCCGGACTAGCGGGAGAGACGAGCAGTACTTC
TRBV28	TRBD1	many	TRBJ1-2	CASRITGGGGYTF	TGTGCCAGCAGAATCACAGGGGGCGGTGGCTACACCTTC
TRBV2	.	many	TRBJ2-4	CASSEIGISKNIQYF	TGTGCCAGCAGTGAGATTGGCATTTCCAAAAACATTCAGTACTTC
TRBV20-1	.	few	TRBJ2-2	CSANTGFSNTGELFF	TGCAGTGCTAATACAGGGTTCTCGAACACCGGGGAGCTGTTTTTT
TRBV7-8	TRBD1	.	TRBJ1-2	CASSISTGGTNYGYTF	TGTGCCAGCAGCATATCTACAGGGGGTACTAACTATGGCTACACCTTC
TRBV19	TRBD2	.	TRBJ2-7	CASSIGTNSYEQYF	TGTGCCAGTAGTATCGGGACTAACTCCTACGAGCAGTACTTC
TRBV27	.	.	TRBJ2-5	CASLVGGLGYQETQYF	TGTGCCAGCTTGGTTGGAGGACTGGGGTACCAAGAGACCCAGTACTTC
TRBV7-2	.	few	TRBJ1-2	CASSSRQAYYGYTF	TGTGCCAGCAGCTCCCGACAGGCTTACTATGGCTACACCTTC
TRBV12-3/TRBV12-4	.	many	TRBJ1-4	CASSSTGTVNEKLFF	TGTGCCAGCAGCTCCACCGGGACGGTTAATGAAAAACTGTTTTTT
TRBV7-2	.	.	TRBJ2-7	CASSLVEGTPYEQYF	TGTGCCAGCAGCTTAGTCGAAGGGACACCCTACGAGCAGTACTTC
TRBV3-1	.	few	TRBJ2-7	CASSQGGGRAPEQYF	TGTGCCAGCAGCCAAGGGGGAGGACGGGCTCCCGAGCAGTACTTC
TRBV5-4	.	once	TRBJ2-1	CASSLVAGNYNEQFF	TGTGCCAGCAGCTTGGTGGCAGGGAATTACAATGAGCAGTTCTTC
TRBV3-1	.	.	TRBJ2-1	CASSQYRSRDYNEQFF	TGTGCCAGCAGCCAATATCGTTCAAGGGACTACAATGAGCAGTTCTTC
TRBV3-1	.	.	TRBJ2-1	CASSQSAMSYNEQFF	TGTGCCAGCAGCCAATCGGCTATGTCCTACAATGAGCAGTTCTTC
TRBV7-3	TRBD2	many	TRBJ2-2	CASSLLAGPNTGELFF	TGTGCCAGCAGCCTACTAGCGGGACCGAACACCGGGGAGCTGTTTTTT
TRBV7-3	.	few	TRBJ2-1	CASRESGTEQFF	TGTGCCAGCAGGGAGTCCGGGACAGAGCAGTTCTTC
TRBV27	.	.	TRBJ2-5	CASSMGSGWGQETQYF	TGTGCCAGCAGTATGGGGAGTGGGTGGGGTCAAGAGACCCAGTACTTC
TRBV7-3	.	few	TRBJ1-1	CASSPGLLNTEAFF	TGTGCCAGCAGCCCTGGACTATTGAACACTGAAGCTTTCTTT
TRBV5-1	.	few	TRBJ2-7	CASSLDPSEQYF	TGCGCCAGCAGCTTGGACCCAAGCGAGCAGTACTTC